Sequencing of this TCR beta chain was carried out in a study of PD-1 blockade in classical Hodgkin lymphoma. Study-level findings and limits: A reduction in baseline TCR diversity was reportedly seen in newly diagnosed patients relative to healthy donors.

Time point here: cycle 4 day 1 (C4D1), after 6 weeks of nivolumab. Each of the patients experienced relapse following autologous stem cell transplantation, and their brentuximab vedotin exposure differed. Isolation of CD4+ T cells from thawed PBMCs was performed by magnetic negative selection. To note about this clone: What it binds is unknown.

The assay was immunoSEQ multiplex PCR, and TCRdb's table has in-frame clones only and misses some. This sample has fewer than 40,000 clones, with about 86% found just once. This CDR3 comprises 12 residues. The V gene's germline CDR1 is KGHSH and CDR2 LQKENI. V was clipped by 3 bases and J by 6 bases, with 9 bases between them. Specimen: CD4+ T cells from blood, collected before the fourth cycle of nivolumab. The TCR sequence derives from a human donor with classical Hodgkin lymphoma. V gene TRBV18 combines with J gene TRBJ2-7; D unresolved. Written as DNA, the CDR3 is TGTGCCAGCTCACCTATGGCCGGCGAGCAGTACTTC. Translated, it gives CASSPMAGEQYF.